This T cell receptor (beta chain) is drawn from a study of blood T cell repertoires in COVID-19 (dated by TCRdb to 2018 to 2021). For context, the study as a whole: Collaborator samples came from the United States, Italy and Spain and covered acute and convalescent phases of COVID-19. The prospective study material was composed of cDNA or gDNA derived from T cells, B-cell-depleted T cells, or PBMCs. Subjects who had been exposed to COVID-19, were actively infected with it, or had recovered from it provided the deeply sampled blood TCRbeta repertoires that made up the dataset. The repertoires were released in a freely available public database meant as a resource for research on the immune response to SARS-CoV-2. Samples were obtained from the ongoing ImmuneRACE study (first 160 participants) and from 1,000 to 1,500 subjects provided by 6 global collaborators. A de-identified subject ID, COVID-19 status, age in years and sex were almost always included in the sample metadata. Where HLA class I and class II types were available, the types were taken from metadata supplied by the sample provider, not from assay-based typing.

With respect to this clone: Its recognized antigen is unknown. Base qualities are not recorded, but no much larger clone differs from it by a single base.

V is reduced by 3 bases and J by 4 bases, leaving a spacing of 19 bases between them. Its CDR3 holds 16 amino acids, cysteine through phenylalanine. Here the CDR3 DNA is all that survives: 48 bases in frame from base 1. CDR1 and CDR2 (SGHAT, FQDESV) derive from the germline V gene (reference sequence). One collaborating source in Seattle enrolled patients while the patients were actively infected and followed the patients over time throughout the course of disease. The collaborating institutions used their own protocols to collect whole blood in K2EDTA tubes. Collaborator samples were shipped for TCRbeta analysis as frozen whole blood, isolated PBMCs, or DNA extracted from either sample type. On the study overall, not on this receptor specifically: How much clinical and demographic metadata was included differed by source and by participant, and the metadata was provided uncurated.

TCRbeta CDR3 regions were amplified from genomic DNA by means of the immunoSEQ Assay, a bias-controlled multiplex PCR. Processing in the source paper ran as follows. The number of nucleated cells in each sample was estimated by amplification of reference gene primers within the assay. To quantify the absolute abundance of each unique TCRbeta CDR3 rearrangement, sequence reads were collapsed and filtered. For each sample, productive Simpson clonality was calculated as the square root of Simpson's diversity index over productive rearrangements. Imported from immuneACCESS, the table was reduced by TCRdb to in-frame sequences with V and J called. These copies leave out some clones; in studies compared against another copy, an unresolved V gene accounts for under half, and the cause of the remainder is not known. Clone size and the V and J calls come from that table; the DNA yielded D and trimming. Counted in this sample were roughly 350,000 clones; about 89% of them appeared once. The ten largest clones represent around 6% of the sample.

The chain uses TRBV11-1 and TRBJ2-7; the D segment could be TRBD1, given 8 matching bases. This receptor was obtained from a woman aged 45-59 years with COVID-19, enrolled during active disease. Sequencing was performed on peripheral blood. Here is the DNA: TGTGCCAGCAGCTTGCGGGGGCAGGGGGCGCGGTACGAGCAGTACTTC. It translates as CASSLRGQGARYEQYF.